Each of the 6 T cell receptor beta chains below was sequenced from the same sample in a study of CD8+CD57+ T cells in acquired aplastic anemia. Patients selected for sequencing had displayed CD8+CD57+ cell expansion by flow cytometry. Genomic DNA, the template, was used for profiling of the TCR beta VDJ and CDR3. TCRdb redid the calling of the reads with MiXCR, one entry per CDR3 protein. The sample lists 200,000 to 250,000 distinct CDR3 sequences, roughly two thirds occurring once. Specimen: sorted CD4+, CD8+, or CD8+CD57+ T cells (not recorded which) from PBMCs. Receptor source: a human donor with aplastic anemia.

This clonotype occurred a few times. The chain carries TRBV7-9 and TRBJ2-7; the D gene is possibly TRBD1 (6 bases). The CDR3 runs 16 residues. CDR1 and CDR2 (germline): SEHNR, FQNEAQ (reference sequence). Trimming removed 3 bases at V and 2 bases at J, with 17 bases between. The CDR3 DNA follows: TGTGCCAGCAGCTTGCAATACGGGACACAAACCTACGAGCAGTACTTC. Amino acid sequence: CASSLQYGTQTYEQYF.

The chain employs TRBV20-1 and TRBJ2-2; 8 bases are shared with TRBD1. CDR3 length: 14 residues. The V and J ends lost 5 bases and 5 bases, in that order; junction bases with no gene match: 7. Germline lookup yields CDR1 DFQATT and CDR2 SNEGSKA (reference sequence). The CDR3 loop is CSASTGVGTGELFF. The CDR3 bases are TGCAGTGCTTCGACAGGGGTTGGAACCGGGGAGCTGTTTTTT.

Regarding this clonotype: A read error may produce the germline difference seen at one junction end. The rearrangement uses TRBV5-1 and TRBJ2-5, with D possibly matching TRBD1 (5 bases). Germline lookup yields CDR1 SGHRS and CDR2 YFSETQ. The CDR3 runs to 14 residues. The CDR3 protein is CASSVGAAQETQYF. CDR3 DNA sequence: TGTGCCAGCAGCGTAGGGGCAGCCCAAGAGACCCAGTACTTC.

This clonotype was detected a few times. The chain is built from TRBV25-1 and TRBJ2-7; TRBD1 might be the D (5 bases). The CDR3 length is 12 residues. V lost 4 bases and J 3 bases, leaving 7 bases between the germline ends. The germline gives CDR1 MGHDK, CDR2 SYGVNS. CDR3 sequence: CASSVQGYEQYF. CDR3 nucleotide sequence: TGTGCCAGCAGTGTTCAGGGCTACGAGCAGTACTTC.

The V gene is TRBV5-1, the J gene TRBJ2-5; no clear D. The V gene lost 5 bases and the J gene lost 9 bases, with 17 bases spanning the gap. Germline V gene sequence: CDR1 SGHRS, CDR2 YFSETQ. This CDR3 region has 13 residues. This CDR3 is CASSFGPDLAQYF. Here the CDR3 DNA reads TGCGCCAGCAGTTTTGGCCCCGATTTAGCCCAGTACTTC.

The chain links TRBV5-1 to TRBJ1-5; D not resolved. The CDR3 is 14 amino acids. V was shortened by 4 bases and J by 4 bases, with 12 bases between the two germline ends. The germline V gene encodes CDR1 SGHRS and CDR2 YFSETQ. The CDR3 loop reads CASSMEGGNQPQHF. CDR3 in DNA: TGCGCCAGCAGCATGGAGGGTGGGAATCAGCCCCAGCATTTT.